This is a list of T cell receptor beta chains from one sample in a study of blood T cell repertoires in COVID-19. Generated by immunoSEQ multiplex PCR, the TCRdb table keeps only in-frame clones and is missing some. The sample records around 370,000 clones, 75% to 90% being singletons. Sequencing was carried out using peripheral blood. The source is a woman aged 45 to 65 with COVID-19, enrolled during active disease. Each CDR3 is given with its conserved first and last residue. Some rows mark clone size as missing; the rest say once, few, many or name a class of expanded clone.

j_gene,abundance,v_gene,CDR3aa
TRBJ1-3,few,TRBV18,CASSRGGSFGNTIYF
TRBJ2-1,.,TRBV11-2,CASSFIAGLQFF
TRBJ1-2,.,TRBV3-1/TRBV3-2,CASSQEAQGMPGSGYTF
TRBJ2-7,.,TRBV5-4,CASRKGSLYEQYF
TRBJ2-1,.,TRBV6-5,CASSYYGRYNEQFF
TRBJ1-1,.,TRBV5-1,CASSLAEGAGTEAFF
TRBJ2-3,.,TRBV7-2,CASSPGKGGYTQYF
TRBJ1-5,.,TRBV5-1,CASSLSGNQPQHF
TRBJ2-7,.,TRBV19,CASSGGTHSYEQYF
TRBJ1-5,.,TRBV5-1,CASSPRTGSNQPQHF
TRBJ1-1,.,TRBV19,CASTRGAIWNTEAFF
TRBJ1-1,.,TRBV25-1,CASKRQGRNTEAFF
TRBJ1-4,.,TRBV18,CASSPGAGRNEKLFF
TRBJ2-1,once,TRBV5-1,CASSLFRDNEQFF